The 27 T cell receptor beta chains given below trace back to one sample, sequenced in a study of blood T cells in healthy people across ages. Next came a second PCR, run for about 7 to 11 cycles, which used a sample-barcoded 5' primer along with a J-beta primer mix. TCRdb reprocessed the 5' RACE reads with MiXCR, giving one entry per CDR3 protein. The table lists about 1.4 million distinct CDR3 sequences, around 59% of them singletons. The sequenced sample consisted of blood. The source is a man between 18 and 29 years old in good health.

This sequence joins TRBV7-8 and TRBJ2-4; D perhaps matches TRBD1 (6 bases). The CDR3 consists of 12 residues. Between the trimmed V and J ends, which lost 4 bases and 13 bases, there was a span of 14 bases. Germline V CDR1 and CDR2: SGHVS, FQNEAQ. The DNA of the CDR3 is TGTGCCAGCAGCTCCGAGTGGGGACACCAGTACTTC. Its protein is CASSSEWGHQYF.

There are a few counts of this clonotype. J is TRBJ2-1 and V is TRBV20-1; tentative D call: TRBD2 (6 bases). In germline, CDR1 is DFQATT, CDR2 SNEGSKA (reference sequence). The CDR3 has 16 amino acids. V was shortened by 4 bases and J by 6 bases, with 22 bases between the two germline ends. CDR3 in amino acids: CSATVAGTTKGNEQFF. The CDR3 DNA reads as TGCAGTGCTACGGTCGCGGGGACGACGAAGGGCAATGAGCAGTTCTTC.

This clonotype was picked up one time. The chain uses TRBV28 and TRBJ2-7; 11 bases are a match to TRBD2. CDR1 and CDR2 (germline): MDHEN, SYDVKM. Trimming cost V 6 bases and J 3 bases; bases outside gene matches: 7. The CDR3 sequence is 15 residues long. For the CDR3, the DNA is TGTGCCAGCAGACCGGGACTAGCGGAGAACTACGAGCAGTACTTC. Protein product: CASRPGLAENYEQYF. The whole variable domain, filled in from reference TRBV28 and TRBJ2-7, reads DVKVTQSSRYLVKRTGEKVFLECVQDMDHENMFWYRQDPGLGLRLIYFSYDVKMKEKGDIPEGYSVSREKKERFSLILESASTNQTSMYLCASRPGLAENYEQYFGPGTRLTVT.

In this sample, this clonotype turned up a few times. The V and J genes are TRBV7-6 and TRBJ2-7; D is ambiguous. This CDR3 spans 16 amino acids. V was trimmed by 5 bases and J by 1 base, leaving 18 bases between them. The V gene's germline CDR1 is SGHVS and CDR2 FNYEAQ. CDR3 coding DNA: TGTGCCAGCAGCCCCTCCATCGTCAAGGAATCCTACGAGCAGTACTTC. Translating it yields CASSPSIVKESYEQYF.

The CDR3, as DNA: TGCGCCAGCAGCCAAGAATTCGGTCGGCGGACCTACGAGCAGTACTTC. It specifies CASSQEFGRRTYEQYF. J is TRBJ2-7 and V is TRBV4-3; D is undetermined. Germline V gene data show CDR1 as LGHNA and CDR2 as YSLEER. Between the trimmed V and J ends, which lost 0 bases and 2 bases, there was a span of 14 bases. This CDR3 has 16 amino acids.

The rearrangement joins TRBV6-2 or TRBV6-3 to TRBJ2-7, with D possibly matching TRBD1 (7 bases). Deletions cut 8 bases from V and 1 base from J, with 27 bases between. Germline CDR1 is MNHEY and CDR2 is SVGEGT. This CDR3 is 18 amino acids long. The DNA for the CDR3 is TGTGCCAGCCAATGGGAGGACAGGCCATCCAGCAATTCCTACGAGCAGTACTTC. It specifies CASQWEDRPSSNSYEQYF.

This clonotype was picked up one time. V is TRBV14 and J is TRBJ1-2; 7 nucleotides align to TRBD1. V was pared by 2 bases and J by 7 bases, with 4 bases of the junction left unmatched. In germline, CDR1 is SGHDN, CDR2 FVKESK. The CDR3 is made up of 13 amino acids. Here the CDR3 DNA reads TGTGCCAGCAGCCAATCCAGGGGGGCTGGCTACACCTTC. Translated: CASSQSRGAGYTF.

This chain connects TRBV4-2 to TRBJ1-1; 7 bases are shared with TRBD1. The CDR3 is made up of 14 amino acids. Germline V gives CDR1 LGHNA, CDR2 YNFKEQ. J lost 10 bases, V lost 2 bases, and 10 bases had no gene match. CDR3 bases: TGTGCCAGCAGCCAAAGACAGGGTCCTGGGGCAGCTTTCTTT. Translation gives CASSQRQGPGAAFF.

The rearrangement uses TRBV5-5 and TRBJ1-3; D is possibly TRBD1 (6 bases). Trimming removed 0 bases at V and 0 bases at J, with 7 bases between. The CDR3 covers 15 residues. CDR1 and CDR2 from the germline V gene are SGHKS and YYEKEE (reference sequence). The CDR3 region is CASSLGGGSGNTIYF. The CDR3 DNA sequence: TGTGCCAGCAGCTTGGGAGGGGGCTCTGGAAACACCATATATTTT.

This clonotype was detected a few times. The chain employs TRBV27 and TRBJ2-1; D possibly corresponds to TRBD2 (8 bases). CDR3 size: 18 residues. V was cut by 3 bases and J by 3 bases, with 21 bases left in between. CDR1 MNHEY and CDR2 SMNVEV come from the germline V gene (reference sequence). Written as DNA, the CDR3 is TGTGCCAGCAGTTTCAAACTAGCGGAGGGGGCCCACTACAATGAGCAGTTCTTC. The encoded protein is CASSFKLAEGAHYNEQFF.

The chain carries TRBV20-1 and TRBJ1-5; 8 bases are shared with TRBD1. The junction had 8 bases not matched to a gene; V was cut back by 3 bases and J by 7 bases. The germline CDR1 and CDR2 sequences are DFQATT and SNEGSKA (reference sequence). This CDR3 spans 14 amino acids. The CDR3 sequence: CSASRDRSAQPQHF. In nucleotides, the CDR3 is TGCAGTGCTAGTAGGGACAGGAGCGCGCAGCCCCAGCATTTT.

The chain has TRBV20-1 and TRBJ1-4; maybe TRBD1 (5 bases). CDR1 is DFQATT, CDR2 SNEGSKA, per germline (reference sequence). The CDR3 covers 15 residues. Trimming pared 6 bases from V and 5 bases from J, leaving 19 bases between. The CDR3 coding sequence is TGCAGTGCCATAACCCCGGGACCGCTAAATGAAAAACTGTTTTTT. Its protein product is CSAITPGPLNEKLFF.

With respect to this clonotype: The junction and the germline gene differ at one end; a read error may be behind it. The CDR3 bases are TGTGCCAGCAGAGTCTATCCCCACTCCTACGATGAGCAGTTCTTC. Protein sequence: CASRVYPHSYDEQFF. The chain is built from TRBV6-2 or TRBV6-3 and TRBJ2-1; D not resolved. CDR1 MNHEY and CDR2 SVGEGT come from the germline V gene. CDR3 length: 15 amino acids.

The chain recombines TRBV27 with TRBJ1-2, with D possibly being TRBD1 (6 bases). The CDR3 runs 14 residues. Germline V gene lookup returns CDR1 MNHEY and CDR2 SMNVEV (reference sequence). V lost 3 bases, J lost 5 bases, and 13 bases lay in between. The CDR3 DNA sequence: TGTGCCAGCAGTTTGAGTGGGACAAGATATGGCTACACCTTC. Amino acids: CASSLSGTRYGYTF.

This chain links TRBV25-1 with TRBJ1-2; TRBD1 matches at 9 bases. Germline trimming cut 5 bases from V and 1 base from J; bases unmatched to any gene: 5. This CDR3 contains 15 residues. Germline V gene sequence: CDR1 MGHDK, CDR2 SYGVNS. The CDR3 is CASSSDRGLNYGYTF. The DNA of the CDR3 is TGTGCCAGCAGTTCGGACAGGGGCCTTAACTATGGCTACACCTTC.

V usage is TRBV29-1 and J usage is TRBJ2-3; D is ambiguous. The CDR3 totals 12 residues. Trimming removed 3 bases from V and 2 bases from J, with 6 bases in between. Germline CDR1 and CDR2: SQVTM and ANQGSEA. CDR3 DNA sequence: TGCAGCGTTGACGGCGACACAGATACGCAGTATTTT. This translates into CSVDGDTDTQYF.

This sequence joins TRBV21-1 and TRBJ2-7. TRBV21-1 is shown as a pseudogene. The CDR3 spans 12 residues. CDR3 residues: CASNRTSYEQYF. CDR3 nucleotide sequence: TGTGCCAGCAACCGGACCTCCTACGAGCAGTACTTC.

The chain joins TRBV6-5 to TRBJ2-5; 8 positions agree with TRBD1. From germline, CDR1 is MNHEY and CDR2 SVGAGI. The trim removed 2 bases at V and 5 bases at J, leaving 7 bases unmatched. This CDR3 comprises 15 residues. This chain's CDR3 is CASSYHGQGRETQYF. In nucleotides, the CDR3 is TGTGCCAGCAGTTACCATGGACAGGGCCGGGAGACCCAGTACTTC.

The genes are TRBV18 and TRBJ2-3; D may be TRBD1 or TRBD2 (6 bases each). V lost 2 bases and J 5 bases, leaving 17 bases between the germline ends. Germline V lookup: CDR1 KGHSH, CDR2 LQKENI. The CDR3 sequence is 16 residues long. CDR3 protein: CASSPYRAAGRDTQYF. As DNA, the CDR3 is TGTGCCAGCTCACCATACAGGGCCGCCGGGAGAGATACGCAGTATTTT.

The V gene is TRBV12-3 or TRBV12-4, the J gene TRBJ2-7; TRBD1 matches at 7 bases. The CDR3 totals 13 residues. V lost 6 bases, J lost 7 bases, and 9 bases stayed unmatched. The CDR3 region has the DNA TGTGCCAGCAGCCCCGGACAGGTTGGGGAGCAGTACTTC. Amino acids: CASSPGQVGEQYF.

This chain joins TRBV6-2 or TRBV6-3 and TRBJ1-6; no firm D call. Between the trimmed V and J ends, which lost 6 bases and 5 bases, there was a span of 11 bases. Germline V gives CDR1 MNHEY, CDR2 SVGEGT. The CDR3 is made up of 14 amino acids. The CDR3 sequence is CASSIDMNNSPLHF. The CDR3 DNA reads as TGTGCCAGCAGCATCGACATGAATAATTCACCCCTCCACTTT.

This chain links TRBV4-1 with TRBJ1-3, with 9 bases that match TRBD1. Germline CDR1 and CDR2: MGHRA and YSYEKL. This CDR3 is built from 16 residues. J gave up 10 bases and V 2 bases, and 12 bases lay outside the gene matches. The CDR3 protein is CASSQTPGTGYGTIYF. DNA for the CDR3: TGCGCCAGCAGCCAAACCCCCGGGACAGGGTATGGGACCATATATTTT.

CDR3 protein: CASSNSGSASNEQYF. CDR3 nucleotide sequence: TGTGCCAGCAGTAACAGCGGGAGCGCTTCGAACGAGCAGTACTTC. V and J are TRBV28 and TRBJ2-7; TRBD2 matches 8 bases. Per the germline V gene, CDR1 is MDHEN and CDR2 is SYDVKM. The J segment lost 5 bases and the V segment lost 5 bases, leaving 11 bases of the junction unmatched. The CDR3 contains 15 residues.

This rearrangement joins TRBV4-2 to TRBJ2-4, with D perhaps TRBD1 or TRBD2 (5 bases each). The closer fit of TRBJ2-7 to the DNA end suggests the J call may be wrong. This CDR3 has 15 residues. CDR1 is LGHNA, CDR2 YNFKEQ, per germline. The CDR3 loop reads CASSPGLTVSYEQYF. The CDR3 coding sequence is TGTGCCAGCAGCCCGGGGCTTACAGTTAGTTACGAGCAGTACTTC.

Points on this clonotype: The junction departs from the called germline gene at one end, perhaps through a read error. The chain links TRBV7-2 to TRBJ2-5; the match to TRBD1 covers 8 bases. This CDR3 region has 15 residues. Germline V CDR1 and CDR2: SGHTA, FQGNSA. The CDR3 spells CASSLLGQDHNEQYF. The CDR3 DNA sequence: TGTGCCAGTAGCTTACTGGGACAGGACCACAATGAGCAGTACTTC. Full variable domain (missing parts from reference TRBV7-2 and TRBJ2-5): GAGVSQSPSNKVTEKGKDVELRCDPISGHTALYWYRQSLGQGLEFLIYFQGNSAPDKSGLPSDRFSAERTGGSVSTLTIQRTQQEDSAVYLCASSLLGQDHNEQYFGPGTRLLVL.

This clonotype was seen only a few times. This sequence joins TRBV10-3 and TRBJ2-3; TRBD2 agrees at 9 bases. The CDR3 runs to 12 residues. Trimming cost V 8 bases and J 5 bases; bases outside gene matches: 2. CDR1 is ENHRY and CDR2 is SYGVKD in the germline V gene. The CDR3 sequence: CAIGAGGDTQYF. Here the CDR3 DNA reads TGTGCCATCGGAGCGGGAGGAGATACGCAGTATTTT.

The J gene is TRBJ1-6, the V gene TRBV4-3, with 8 bases fitting TRBD1. V shed 0 bases, J shed 12 bases, and the junction held 10 bases outside the gene matches. Germline CDR1 and CDR2: LGHNA and YSLEER. This CDR3 comprises 16 residues. CDR3 in amino acids: CASSQDSGQGLGPLHF. In DNA form, the CDR3 reads TGCGCCAGCAGCCAAGATAGCGGACAGGGATTGGGACCCCTCCACTTT.